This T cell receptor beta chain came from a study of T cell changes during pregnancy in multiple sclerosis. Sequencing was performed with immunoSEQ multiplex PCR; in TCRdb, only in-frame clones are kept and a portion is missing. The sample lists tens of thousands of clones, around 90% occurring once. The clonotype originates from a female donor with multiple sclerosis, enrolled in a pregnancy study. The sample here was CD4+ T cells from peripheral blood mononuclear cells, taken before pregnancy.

The CDR3 sequence is CSVFVRIMNTEAFF. The CDR3 DNA reads TGCAGCGTTTTTGTCAGGATAATGAACACTGAAGCTTTCTTT. The V and J genes are TRBV29-1 and TRBJ1-1; unclear D gene. The CDR3 is 14 residues long. Trimming left V 5 bases short and J 0 bases short, with 13 bases between. Germline V CDR1 and CDR2: SQVTM, ANQGSEA. Using reference TRBV29-1 and TRBJ1-1 for the parts outside the CDR3, the full variable domain is SAVISQKPSRDICQRGTSLTIQCQVDSQVTMMFWYRQQPGQSLTLIATANQGSEATYESGFVIDKFPISRPNLTFSTLTVSNMSPEDSSIYLCSVFVRIMNTEAFFGQGTRLTVV.